Below, 9 T cell receptor beta chains from the same sample are listed, as sequenced in a study of T cell responses to AZD1222 COVID-19 vaccine. Only in-frame clones appear in the TCRdb table, and some are missing; sequencing was by immunoSEQ multiplex PCR. The sample lists 130,000 or so clones, about 90% occurring once. Sample: peripheral blood, taken on day 0 of AZD1222 vaccination. The origin of the receptors is an adult in good health.

In its sample, this clone was seen once. The chain combines TRBV5-1 with TRBJ2-7, with D perhaps matching TRBD2 (8 bases). Germline V CDR1 and CDR2: SGHRS, YFSETQ. Trimming left V 5 bases short and J 3 bases short, with 18 bases between. CDR3 length equals 15 residues. The chain's CDR3 is CASSRGGTEVYEQYF. CDR3 bases: TGCGCCAGCAGTCGCGGGGGGACAGAAGTCTACGAGCAGTACTTC.

The gene calls are TRBV30 and TRBJ1-6; no clear D gene. The germline V gene encodes CDR1 GTSNPN and CDR2 SVGIG (reference sequence). CDR3 length equals 13 residues. Trimming took 0 bases from V and 10 from J, leaving 10 bases between them. The DNA for the CDR3 is TGTGCCTGGAGTGTACGATCCCGGTCACCCCTCCACTTT. As protein: CAWSVRSRSPLHF.

This chain connects TRBV10-3 to TRBJ2-5; 11 bases line up with TRBD2. The CDR3 is 14 residues long. Looked up from germline, CDR1 is ENHRY and CDR2 is SYGVKD. Germline trimming cut 5 bases from V and 3 bases from J; bases unmatched to any gene: 2. Here the CDR3 reads CAISTTSGEETQYF. DNA of the CDR3: TGTGCCATCAGTACGACTAGCGGGGAAGAGACCCAGTACTTC.

V usage is TRBV18 and J usage is TRBJ1-2; tentative D call: TRBD1 (5 bases). The CDR3 loop spans 15 amino acids. V was pared by 4 bases and J by 5 bases, with 17 bases between. Germline lookup yields CDR1 KGHSH and CDR2 LQKENI. This chain's CDR3 is CASSLSQGREYGYTF. As DNA, the CDR3 is TGTGCCAGCTCACTTTCCCAGGGACGAGAATATGGCTACACCTTC.

V and J are TRBV7-9 and TRBJ2-2; perhaps TRBD2 as D (5 bases). Trimming shortened V by 5 bases and J by 4 bases, and 17 bases separated the two germline ends. CDR1 is SEHNR, CDR2 FQNEAQ, per germline (reference sequence). CDR3 length equals 16 residues. CDR3 nucleotide sequence: TGTGCCAGCAGCGGGCCGAGGGTATGGGGCACCGGGGAGCTGTTTTTT. Translation: CASSGPRVWGTGELFF.

The chain uses TRBV7-2 and TRBJ2-5, with a tentative D call TRBD1 (5 bases). V was cut by 4 bases and J by 5 bases, with 14 bases left in between. CDR3 size: 14 residues. The germline V gene encodes CDR1 SGHTA and CDR2 FQGNSA. As DNA, the CDR3 is TGTGCCAGCAGCTCAACCAGGGTGGGCGAGACCCAGTACTTC. This codes for CASSSTRVGETQYF.

The CDR3 sequence: CASSIKGQGHTEAFF. For the CDR3, the DNA is TGTGCCAGTAGTATTAAAGGACAGGGACACACTGAAGCTTTCTTT. This chain uses TRBV19 with TRBJ1-1; 8 bases are shared with TRBD1. The CDR3 runs to 15 residues. V trimming: 3 bases; J trimming: 3 bases; junction bases outside the gene matches: 6. From germline, CDR1 is LNHDA and CDR2 SQIVND (reference sequence). The whole variable domain, filled in from reference TRBV19 and TRBJ1-1, reads DGGITQSPKYLFRKEGQNVTLSCEQNLNHDAMYWYRQDPGQGLRLIYYSQIVNDFQKGDIAEGYSVSREKKESFPLTVTSAQKNPTAFYLCASSIKGQGHTEAFFGQGTRLTVV.

The chain is built from TRBV4-3 and TRBJ1-2; D ambiguous. The germline V gene encodes CDR1 LGHNA and CDR2 YSLEER. V was cut by 0 bases and J by 6 bases, with 11 bases left in between. The CDR3 is 14 residues long. The CDR3 sequence is CASSQDRGVHGYTF. For the CDR3, the DNA is TGCGCCAGCAGCCAAGATCGCGGGGTGCATGGCTACACCTTC.

V usage is TRBV7-3 and J usage is TRBJ1-1; perhaps TRBD1 as D (5 bases). CDR1 and CDR2 (germline): SGHTA, FQGTGA. Trimming shortened V by 0 bases and J by 3 bases, and 5 bases separated the two germline ends. The CDR3 totals 13 residues. This CDR3 reads CASSLTQDTEAFF. DNA of the CDR3: TGTGCCAGCAGCTTAACACAGGACACTGAAGCTTTCTTT.